The 19 T cell receptor beta chains below were found in one sample sequenced in a study of control samples from healthy donors and cancer patients. Sequenced by immunoSEQ multiplex PCR; TCRdb stores in-frame clones only, minus some. The sample contains 150,000 or so clones, roughly 93% of which appear only once. Sequencing used blood. The receptors stem from a young man in good health.

This rearrangement joins TRBV7-3 to TRBJ2-5, with 12 bases matching TRBD1. The CDR3 totals 16 residues. Germline assignment: CDR1 SGHTA and CDR2 FQGTGA. The junction had 4 bases not matched to a gene; V was cut back by 0 bases and J by 5 bases. The DNA for the CDR3 is TGTGCCAGCAGCTTAACAGGGACAGGGGGCGTGGAGACCCAGTACTTC. It yields the protein CASSLTGTGGVETQYF.

On this clone itself: The germline gene is not matched at one end of the junction; a read error may be the cause. This chain uses TRBV7-7 with TRBJ2-1; D might be TRBD1 or TRBD2, each matching 6 bases. CDR1 is SSHAT, CDR2 FNYEAQ, per germline (reference sequence). CDR3 length: 15 residues. DNA for the CDR3: TGTGCTAGCAGCTTTGAGGGGGGCACGTACAATGAGCAGTTCTTC. This codes for CASSFEGGTYNEQFF.

The V call is TRBV4-3, the J call TRBJ2-3; D is unresolved. Germline CDR1 LGHNA, CDR2 YSLEER. The CDR3 covers 15 residues. Trimming took 0 bases from V and 2 from J, leaving 9 bases between them. For the CDR3, the DNA is TGCGCCAGCAGCCAAGAGAGGTTAACCACAGATACGCAGTATTTT. This sequence encodes CASSQERLTTDTQYF.

J is TRBJ2-6 and V is TRBV19; TRBD1 matches 8 bases. The length of the CDR3 is 17 residues. CDR1 LNHDA and CDR2 SQIVND come from the germline V gene (reference sequence). The J segment lost 0 bases and the V segment lost 3 bases, leaving 4 bases of the junction unmatched. CDR3 sequence reads: CASSIDRGGSGANVLTF. CDR3 DNA sequence: TGTGCCAGTAGTATTGACAGGGGAGGCTCTGGGGCCAACGTCCTGACTTTC.

J is TRBJ1-6 and V is TRBV6-1, with TRBD1 as a possible D gene (5 bases). Germline values: CDR1 MNHNS, CDR2 SASEGT. Trimming took 0 bases from V and 10 from J, leaving 19 bases between them. The CDR3 length is 17 residues. The CDR3 is CASSEARQGFSSSPLHF. The DNA of the CDR3 is TGTGCCAGCAGTGAAGCGAGGCAGGGATTTTCTTCATCACCCCTCCACTTT.

The chain links TRBV5-1 to TRBJ2-1; 14 bases are shared with TRBD2. Germline V gene data show CDR1 as SGHRS and CDR2 as YFSETQ. V was clipped by 4 bases and J by 9 bases; unmatched bases: 6. The CDR3 sequence is 15 residues long. CDR3 loop: CASSPGTSGSPEQFF. Written as DNA, the CDR3 is TGCGCCAGCAGCCCCGGGACTAGCGGGAGCCCTGAGCAGTTCTTC.

This chain's CDR3 is CASSYGQGPYEQYF. The DNA of the CDR3 is TGTGCCAGCAGTTACGGCCAGGGCCCCTACGAGCAGTACTTC. This sequence joins TRBV6-6 and TRBJ2-7, with D perhaps TRBD1 (5 bases). V lost 2 bases, J lost 2 bases, and 10 bases lay in between. Germline V lookup: CDR1 MNHNY, CDR2 SVGAGI (reference sequence). CDR3 length: 14 residues.

J is TRBJ1-2 and V is TRBV5-1; 7 bases fit TRBD1. Germline CDR1 reads SGHRS; CDR2 reads YFSETQ. Unmatched junction bases numbered 10, after V lost 0 bases and J lost 2 bases. CDR3 length equals 17 residues. The chain's CDR3 is CASSLASGADRNYGYTF. The CDR3 bases are TGCGCCAGCAGCTTGGCCTCCGGCGCGGACAGGAACTATGGCTACACCTTC.

V gene TRBV6-1 combines with J gene TRBJ2-7, with unresolved D. This CDR3 has 15 residues. V gave up 3 bases and J gave up 0 bases, with 12 bases separating them. Germline values: CDR1 MNHNS, CDR2 SASEGT. CDR3 amino acids: CASSEPIGLSYEQYF. The CDR3 nucleotides are TGTGCCAGCAGTGAGCCCATTGGGCTCTCCTACGAGCAGTACTTC.

The chain couples TRBV7-9 to TRBJ2-5; 7 bases match TRBD1. V gave up 3 bases and J gave up 5 bases; unmatched junction bases: 15. Germline V gene data show CDR1 as SEHNR and CDR2 as FQNEAQ (reference sequence). The CDR3 is 17 amino acids. CDR3 in DNA: TGTGCCAGCAGCTTCCCTTTGACAGGGCCGATTCGGGAGACCCAGTACTTC. Residues: CASSFPLTGPIRETQYF.

The V gene is TRBV5-1, the J gene TRBJ2-2; 13 bases map to TRBD2. The V gene end was trimmed by 0 bases and the J gene end by 3 bases; junction bases not matched to a gene: 5. From germline, CDR1 is SGHRS and CDR2 YFSETQ. This CDR3 is built from 18 residues. In DNA, the CDR3 is TGCGCCAGCAGCTTGGTAGGACTAGCGGGAGAATACACCGGGGAGCTGTTTTTT. Amino acids: CASSLVGLAGEYTGELFF.

The chain carries TRBV7-6 and TRBJ2-7, with D perhaps TRBD1 (6 bases). The V end was cut by 4 bases, the J end by 6 bases, with 13 bases between. The CDR3 is 13 amino acids. Germline CDR1 SGHVS, CDR2 FNYEAQ. This CDR3 is CASSSNRASEQYF. For the CDR3, the DNA is TGTGCCAGCAGCTCCAACAGGGCGAGCGAGCAGTACTTC. Filled out from reference TRBV7-6 and TRBJ2-7, the complete variable domain reads GAGVSQSPRYKVTKRGQDVALRCDPISGHVSLYWYRQALGQGPEFLTYFNYEAQQDKSGLPNDRFSAERPEGSISTLTIQRTEQRDSAMYRCASSSNRASEQYFGPGTRLTVT.

This clone was counted a single time. This chain joins TRBV19 and TRBJ2-1, with 9 nucleotides matching TRBD2. With V trimmed by 8 bases and J by 6 bases, 8 bases remained unmatched. Germline V gene sequence: CDR1 LNHDA, CDR2 SQIVND (reference sequence). There are 14 residues in the CDR3. CDR3 sequence: CASVGLAFSNEQFF. The DNA of the CDR3 is TGTGCCAGTGTGGGACTAGCATTTAGCAATGAGCAGTTCTTC.

Only a few counts were recorded for this clone. The chain employs TRBV25-1 and TRBJ2-2; D might be TRBD2 (5 bases). Germline V gives CDR1 MGHDK, CDR2 SYGVNS. This CDR3 spans 17 amino acids. Between the trimmed V and J ends, which lost 2 bases and 3 bases, there was a span of 16 bases. This CDR3 is CASSEGERRAYTGELFF. The DNA for the CDR3 is TGTGCCAGCAGTGAAGGTGAACGGCGGGCCTACACCGGGGAGCTGTTTTTT.

This clone came up once. The chain is built from TRBV4-2 and TRBJ2-3; 7 bases line up with TRBD1. Germline assignment: CDR1 LGHNA and CDR2 YNFKEQ. V shed 1 base, J shed 0 bases, and the junction held 4 bases outside the gene matches. The CDR3 has 16 residues. The CDR3 coding sequence is TGTGCCAGCAGCCAAGTTGGGGGACAGAGCACAGATACGCAGTATTTT. This encodes CASSQVGGQSTDTQYF.

The CDR3 is CASSPAAGGVSGYEQYF. The DNA for the CDR3 is TGTGCCAGCAGTCCCGCCGCGGGGGGAGTTTCGGGATACGAGCAGTACTTC. The chain joins TRBV6-6 to TRBJ2-7, with 8 bases fitting TRBD2. The CDR3 spans 17 residues. The germline gives CDR1 MNHNY, CDR2 SVGAGI (reference sequence). Trimming removed 5 bases from V and 4 bases from J; junction bases left unmatched: 16.

This chain connects TRBV10-3 to TRBJ1-1, with TRBD1 identical over 8 bases. The CDR3 totals 13 residues. The V gene end was trimmed by 7 bases and the J gene end by 8 bases; junction bases not matched to a gene: 9. In germline, CDR1 is ENHRY, CDR2 SYGVKD. CDR3 in DNA: TGTGCCATCACAGGACAGGGACGGGTCGAAGCTTTCTTT. Translation: CAITGQGRVEAFF.

This clone was detected once. The gene calls are TRBV28 and TRBJ1-5, with D tentatively TRBD1 (6 bases). The germline V gene has CDR1 MDHEN and CDR2 SYDVKM. V gave up 4 bases and J gave up 4 bases, with 8 bases separating them. This CDR3 region has 13 residues. The CDR3 spells CASSSTGNQPQHF. CDR3 DNA: TGTGCCAGCAGTTCCACAGGGAATCAGCCCCAGCATTTT.

As regards this clone: Germline and junction disagree at one end, which may indicate a read error. The chain has TRBV20-1 and TRBJ2-1; D is undetermined. Germline V gives CDR1 DFQATT, CDR2 SNEGSKA (reference sequence). The CDR3 is made up of 8 amino acids. CDR3 region: CSYDEQFF. The CDR3 DNA reads as TGCAGCTACGATGAGCAGTTCTTC.